A single sample is the source of the 22 T cell receptor beta chains below, sequenced in a study of T cells in Graves' hyperthyroidism and ophthalmopathy. Regions amplified from RNA transcripts were the TCR beta CDR3 regions. During a first-round RT-PCR of the TCR CDR3, the HTBI primer set was used. One entry per CDR3 protein, called by TCRdb with MiXCR from the multiplex PCR reads. The data contain roughly 110,000 distinct CDR3 sequences, approximately 15% of them seen just once; the ten biggest clones take up 42%. The sequenced sample was blood. Receptors were obtained from a woman aged 45-65 years with Graves' hyperthyroidism.

This clonotype was counted at least ten times. The chain uses TRBV30 and TRBJ1-2; possibly TRBD1 for D (6 bases). Deletions cut 0 bases from V and 4 bases from J, with 15 bases between. Looked up from germline, CDR1 is GTSNPN and CDR2 is SVGIG (reference sequence). The CDR3 spans 15 residues. The CDR3 DNA sequence: TGTGCCTGGAGTGTACTGGGGGGGCGAGGCTATGGCTACACCTTC. It encodes CAWSVLGGRGYGYTF.

This rearrangement joins TRBV11-2 to TRBJ1-1; 7 bases align to TRBD1. The CDR3 totals 14 residues. From germline, CDR1 is SGHAT and CDR2 FQNNGV. With 2 bases clipped from V and 10 bases from J, the junction kept 10 bases outside the gene matches. The CDR3 DNA reads as TGTGCCAGCAGCTTACTAAAGAGGGGGCTCGGAGCTTTCTTT. Amino acid sequence: CASSLLKRGLGAFF.

This chain connects TRBV19 to TRBJ2-2; D possibly matches TRBD1 or TRBD2 (6 bases each). Germline V gives CDR1 LNHDA, CDR2 SQIVND (reference sequence). The CDR3 sequence is 14 residues long. Trimming pared 3 bases from V and 5 bases from J, leaving 10 bases between. This CDR3 reads CASSIGGQTGELFF. CDR3 coding DNA: TGTGCCAGTAGTATCGGGGGCCAAACCGGGGAGCTGTTTTTT.

This clonotype appeared a few times. A much larger clone is a single base away; this may be a read error. The conserved closing phenylalanine or tryptophan is absent in this CDR3, likely reflecting a read error. J is TRBJ2-5 and V is TRBV16; 8 bases are shared with TRBD2. This CDR3 region has 15 residues. From germline, CDR1 is KGHSY and CDR2 FQNENV. V gave up 0 bases and J gave up 4 bases; unmatched junction bases: 4. The chain's CDR3 is CASSQSGLAGETQYL. The CDR3 nucleotides are TGTGCCAGCAGCCAATCGGGCCTAGCGGGAGAGACCCAGTACCTC.

Many counts were recorded for this clonotype. The chain employs TRBV10-3 and TRBJ2-2, with D perhaps matching TRBD2 (5 bases). Trimming cost V 11 bases and J 2 bases, with 12 bases left between them. This CDR3 spans 13 amino acids. Per germline, CDR1 ENHRY and CDR2 SYGVKD. DNA for the CDR3: TGTGCCTACGCGGGCTCTAACACCGGGGAGCTGTTTTTT. Translated: CAYAGSNTGELFF.

This clonotype has ten or more counts. V gene TRBV14 combines with J gene TRBJ1-1; D is undetermined. The germline gives CDR1 SGHDN, CDR2 FVKESK. This CDR3 has 13 residues. The V and J ends lost 3 bases and 6 bases respectively, with 11 bases between them. The CDR3 bases are TGTGCCAGCAGCCATTTTCGCTCTTCTGAAGCTTTCTTT. Protein product: CASSHFRSSEAFF.

This clonotype was seen ten or more times. The V and J genes are TRBV5-1 and TRBJ1-1; D is unclear. Germline-derived CDR1 and CDR2 are SGHRS and YFSETQ. This CDR3 has 11 amino acids. V shed 8 bases and J shed 6 bases, with 11 bases lying between them. The CDR3 DNA reads as TGCGCCAGTTCTAACAGTGCTGAAGCTTTCTTT. This encodes CASSNSAEAFF.

The DNA for the CDR3 is TGTGCCAGCAGTTTACGACTACACAATGAGCAGTTCTTC. Its protein is CASSLRLHNEQFF. The chain has TRBV12-3 or TRBV12-4 and TRBJ2-1; the D gene is possibly TRBD2 (5 bases). The CDR3 runs 13 residues. Trimming took 2 bases from V and 5 from J, leaving 7 bases between them.

This clonotype was detected many times. The chain is built from TRBV25-1 and TRBJ2-3; 10 nucleotides agree with TRBD2. Germline CDR1 and CDR2: MGHDK and SYGVNS. This CDR3 has 15 amino acids. Losses at the gene ends were 5 bases for V and 4 bases for J; bases not matched to a gene: 6. DNA for the CDR3: TGTGCCAGCAGTCCTTTTGGACTAGCGGCAGATACGCAGTATTTT. Translated, it gives CASSPFGLAADTQYF.

At least ten counts were recorded for this clonotype. The V gene is TRBV7-2, the J gene TRBJ2-7, with TRBD2 matching 11 bases. The CDR3 consists of 15 residues. Looked up from germline, CDR1 is SGHTA and CDR2 is FQGNSA. Losses at the gene ends were 2 bases for V and 0 bases for J; bases not matched to a gene: 0. DNA for the CDR3: TGTGCCAGCAGCTTAACTAGCGGGAGCTCCTACGAGCAGTACTTC. It is translated as CASSLTSGSSYEQYF.

The chain carries TRBV20-1 and TRBJ1-5; 7 bases map to TRBD1. Germline lookup yields CDR1 DFQATT and CDR2 SNEGSKA (reference sequence). V shed 1 base and J 3 bases; nucleotides not matched to a gene: 3. The CDR3 is 14 amino acids. DNA for the CDR3: TGCAGTGCTAGAGCAGGGGGGAACAATCAGCCCCAGCATTTT. Translation: CSARAGGNNQPQHF.

The rearrangement uses TRBV5-1 and TRBJ2-3; D remains ambiguous. The length of the CDR3 is 14 residues. V lost 7 bases and J 2 bases, leaving 14 bases between the germline ends. CDR1 SGHRS and CDR2 YFSETQ come from the germline V gene. This CDR3 reads CASGRSSPTDTQYF. The CDR3 bases are TGCGCCAGCGGTCGGAGCAGCCCCACAGATACGCAGTATTTT.

This clonotype was observed at least ten times. The chain links TRBV24-1 to TRBJ2-1; 10 nucleotides line up with TRBD2. After removal of 3 bases from V and 9 bases from J, the junction contained 16 bases not matched to a gene. The CDR3 totals 18 residues. CDR1 is KGHDR and CDR2 is SFDVKD in the germline V gene. The CDR3 sequence: CATSDPGVAGGFGSEQFF. The CDR3 DNA sequence: TGTGCCACCAGTGATCCCGGGGTAGCGGGAGGTTTTGGGTCTGAGCAGTTCTTC.

The sample holds many counts of this clonotype. The V gene is TRBV6-1, the J gene TRBJ2-7; 8 nucleotides match TRBD1. The germline CDR1 and CDR2 sequences are MNHNS and SASEGT. The CDR3 contains 13 residues. With V trimmed by 6 bases and J by 1 base, 2 bases remained unmatched. The CDR3 reads CASRGTGSYEQYF. The CDR3 DNA is TGTGCCAGCAGGGGGACAGGTTCCTACGAGCAGTACTTC.

This clonotype was counted at least ten times. The J gene is TRBJ2-1, the V gene TRBV18; 9 positions match TRBD2. The ends lost 3 bases at V and 0 bases at J; junction bases unmatched: 3. The CDR3 sequence is 16 residues long. Germline CDR1 reads KGHSH; CDR2 reads LQKENI. The CDR3 reads CASSPSSGSSYNEQFF. The CDR3 coding sequence is TGTGCCAGCTCACCCAGTAGCGGGAGCTCCTACAATGAGCAGTTCTTC.

This clonotype was detected many times. This chain connects TRBV6-4 to TRBJ2-5; a weak D match, TRBD1 (6 bases). Trimming removed 0 bases at V and 0 bases at J, with 14 bases between. Germline CDR1 is MRHNA and CDR2 is SNTAGT. The CDR3 runs 17 residues. The CDR3 bases are TGTGCCAGCAGTGACTCCAACCTACAGGGCTACCAAGAGACCCAGTACTTC. Translation gives CASSDSNLQGYQETQYF.

This clonotype was recorded many times. This rearrangement joins TRBV5-1 to TRBJ2-7, with D unclear. Germline V gene lookup returns CDR1 SGHRS and CDR2 YFSETQ. The CDR3 runs 15 residues. V dropped 1 base and J dropped 6 bases, with 17 bases sitting between them. The CDR3 loop reads CASSLPEKIGLEQYF. CDR3 in DNA: TGCGCCAGCAGCTTGCCCGAGAAGATCGGTCTCGAGCAGTACTTC. Filled out from reference TRBV5-1 and TRBJ2-7, the complete variable domain reads KAGVTQTPRYLIKTRGQQVTLSCSPISGHRSVSWYQQTPGQGLQFLFEYFSETQRNKGNFPGRFSGRQFSNSRSEMNVSTLELGDSALYLCASSLPEKIGLEQYFGPGTRLTVT.

The chain employs TRBV3-1 and TRBJ2-7; TRBD2 aligns across 15 bases. After removal of 3 bases from V and 6 bases from J, the junction contained 9 bases not matched to a gene. From germline, CDR1 is LGHDT and CDR2 YNNKEL (reference sequence). The CDR3 covers 17 residues. CDR3 sequence (DNA): TGTGCCAGCAGCCAGAGCGGACTAGCGGGGGGGCCACGCGAGCAGTACTTC. This codes for CASSQSGLAGGPREQYF.

There are many counts of this clonotype. The chain employs TRBV20-1 and TRBJ1-1; D perhaps matches TRBD1 (5 bases). Germline CDR1 is DFQATT and CDR2 is SNEGSKA (reference sequence). This CDR3 has 15 amino acids. Trimming shortened V by 0 bases and J by 2 bases, and 13 bases separated the two germline ends. The CDR3 spells CSARDGQGINTEAFF. Written as DNA, the CDR3 is TGCAGTGCTAGAGATGGGCAGGGTATCAACACTGAAGCTTTCTTT.

This clonotype was detected ten times or more. The V and J genes are TRBV5-4 and TRBJ2-1; possible D gene TRBD1, 5 bases. Germline V gene lookup returns CDR1 SGHNT and CDR2 YYREEE (reference sequence). The CDR3 sequence is 15 residues long. Deletions cut 0 bases from V and 0 bases from J, with 7 bases between. CDR3: CASSLEGISYNEQFF. The DNA for the CDR3 is TGTGCCAGCAGCTTGGAGGGGATCTCCTACAATGAGCAGTTCTTC. Full variable domain (missing parts from reference TRBV5-4 and TRBJ2-1): ETGVTQSPTHLIKTRGQQVTLRCSSQSGHNTVSWYQQALGQGPQFIFQYYREEENGRGNFPPRFSGLQFPNYSSELNVNALELDDSALYLCASSLEGISYNEQFFGPGTRLTVL.

The chain uses TRBV20-1 and TRBJ2-3, with 7 bases identical to TRBD2. The CDR3 runs 14 residues. The V gene's germline CDR1 is DFQATT and CDR2 SNEGSKA (reference sequence). V shed 7 bases and J 4 bases; nucleotides not matched to a gene: 11. CDR3 loop: CSGSAGYRADTQYF. The CDR3 DNA is TGCAGTGGCTCAGCGGGGTACCGGGCAGATACGCAGTATTTT.

There are many counts of this clonotype. The chain links TRBV6-2 or TRBV6-3 to TRBJ2-6; D is uncertain. V lost 10 bases and J 0 bases, leaving 19 bases between the germline ends. Germline loops: CDR1 MNHEY, CDR2 SVGEGT. This CDR3 is 17 amino acids long. Written as DNA, the CDR3 is TGTGCCACCACCTTTCGGACCGGTAACTCTGGGGCCAACGTCCTGACTTTC. This gives the protein CATTFRTGNSGANVLTF.